Here is one T cell receptor beta chain with its context. In its sample, this clone was seen once. What antigen it recognizes has not been identified. There are no base qualities to consult, and no much larger clone falls within one base. The CDR3 runs 15 residues from the cysteine to the phenylalanine. Only the CDR3 region is kept as DNA, spanning 45 bases read in frame from base 1. The trim is 7 bases for V and 2 bases for J, with a gap of 17 bases between the germline ends. CDR1 and CDR2 are read off the germline V gene as MNHEY and SVGAGI. The immunoSEQ hsTCRB v3.0 assay was used at survey level resolution to sequence the TRB variable region. The targeted TRB sequencing depth was about 40,000-55,000 T-cell genomes per sample. An Illumina MiSeq with a v3 150-cycle kit was used to sequence the pooled TRB libraries. The authors processed their data as follows. Repertoire analysis was performed in R inside a reproducible Nextflow workflow that covered QC, data transformation and analysis. Custom analyses were implemented in LymphoSeq2, an R package for AIRR-Seq data exploration. A handful of samples that yielded fewer than 5000 total TRB sequences were excluded, so that approximately 170 HIV repertoires were analyzed. Among the roughly 200 retained HIV repertoires, around 60 were collected before ART initiation and 120 to 130 were collected after ART initiation. Repertoires were downsampled to 5000 TRB nucleotide sequences, with summary statistics averaged over 100 downsampling iterations. TRB sequences were retained for analysis only if CDR3 regions of at least seven amino acids were present. Two measures captured diversity: a Shannon entropy-derived clonality score and the Gini coefficient. In the repertoire networks, any two of the top 5000 CDR3 amino acid sequences were linked whenever the two sequences differed by an edit distance of one. For TRB CDR3 amino acid sequences, antigen specificity groups and MHC restriction were predicted with GLIPH2. CDR3 amino acid sequences were matched against VDJdb and McPAS-TCR to flag known CMV, EBV, HIV or tissue antigen associations. Pre-ART, post-ART and control groups were compared with Wilcoxon signed-rank tests and Holm-Bonferroni correction. As stored in TCRdb, this immuneACCESS dataset retains in-frame rearrangements with V and J assigned. A fraction of the clones does not appear; measured against another copy, unresolved V genes explain less than half of the discrepancy, and the remainder lacks a known reason. The V and J calls and clone size come from that table; D and trimming were worked out from the DNA. This sample lists roughly 32,000 clones; 85% were detected once. Clones ranked in the top ten supply just under 4.5% of the sample.

Inclusion was restricted to participants for whom at least one PBMC sample before ART initiation and at least two post-ART samples were available. Every participant with HIV received treatment in the United States of America. Before DNA extraction, cryopreserved samples containing about 1-10 million PBMC were thawed and washed. At the time of the earliest PBMC sample, participants with HIV were aged between 23 and 54 years. Per participant, PBMC samples came from 1-4 timepoints prior to ART initiation and 2-8 timepoints following ART initiation, for a median of 7 samples. For every participant, serial HIV viral load, CD4+ T-cell count, ART history and demographic data were obtained. A Qiagen kit on a QIAcube was used to extract genomic DNA from unsorted PBMC, with samples processed in batches of 12. The data originate from a study of long-term antiretroviral therapy in people with HIV (dated by TCRdb to the early 2020s). Some background on the complete study: The earliest samples were collected approximately a decade before the 2015 WHO recommendation for immediate ART, a period when ART was typically delayed until CD4 counts fell. Among the 30 or so participants with HIV, about a dozen were female. No cross-contamination during QIAcube processing turned up in test extractions that ran a monoclonal T-cell line alongside 33 polyclonal samples. This retrospective serial study examined whether starting ART and sustained HIV suppression were associated with changes in the composition and diversity of the TRB repertoire in peripheral blood. A total of 150 to 200 cryopreserved PBMC samples came from 30 or so adults with confirmed HIV infection and were collected serially over a mean of approximately 6 years (range 1-12). Broader findings and caveats from the paper: The samples were dated from about 2003 to 2017, and the ART regimens that were used may be less effective than current ART regimens. HIV repertoires had narrower CDR3 length ranges than controls, and the network structure suggested an antigen-experienced repertoire that shifted only slightly toward naive after ART. Unsorted PBMC were profiled instead of sorted CD4+ and CD8+ T cells because pre-ART samples had limited cell numbers. No data were available on ART adherence, viral resistance or therapy changes, limiting inferences about post-ART repertoire changes. Expanded TRB clones identified before ART initiation dominated the repertoire across all time points, though the dominance fluctuated and decreased in many PLHIV after ART. ART initiation was associated with a significant increase in TRB diversity, but diversity stayed significantly below transplant donor controls even after long-term ART. Owing to limited PBMC availability, only the TCR beta chain was sequenced, without alpha chain pairing.

The sequence links TRBV6-5 to TRBJ1-1; the D region possibly corresponds to TRBD1 (6 bases align). The clonotype originates from a man younger than 35 with HIV. Source: unsorted PBMCs, taken roughly 3.3 years after starting antiretroviral therapy. CDR3 region: CASIGEDSLNTEAFF. The DNA sequence reads TGTGCCAGCATTGGAGAGGACAGCTTAAACACTGAAGCTTTCTTT.